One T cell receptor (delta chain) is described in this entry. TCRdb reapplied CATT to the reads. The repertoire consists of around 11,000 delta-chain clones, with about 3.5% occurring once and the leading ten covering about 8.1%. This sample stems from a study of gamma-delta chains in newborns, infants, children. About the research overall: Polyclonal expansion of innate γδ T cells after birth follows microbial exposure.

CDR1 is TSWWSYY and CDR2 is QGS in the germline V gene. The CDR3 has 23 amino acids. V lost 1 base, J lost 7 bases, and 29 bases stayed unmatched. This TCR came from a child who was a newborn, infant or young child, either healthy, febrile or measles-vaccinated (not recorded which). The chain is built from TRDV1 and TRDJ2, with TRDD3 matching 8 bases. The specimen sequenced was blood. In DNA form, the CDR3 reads TGTGCTCTTGGGGAACATCTGCCTTCGCTACGATGGGGGATGCTGAGAGTGGGAGCACAACTCTTCTTT. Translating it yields CALGEHLPSLRWGMLRVGAQLFF.